This T cell receptor beta chain was identified during a study of T cell repertoires in cytomegalovirus infection. Study-level background: Public TCR beta signature analysis indicated the presence of both CMV infection and matching HLA type.

Study-wide findings and caveats: Individuals carrying CMV plus the relevant HLA were identified by cumulative frequency of public TCR beta families. Dominating the ex vivo response were HLA-C-restricted CMV-specific TCR beta clonotypes.

TCRdb re-called the reads through MiXCR, storing one row per CDR3 protein. This table has approximately 500,000 distinct CDR3 sequences, 11% appearing once. Unmatched junction bases numbered 10, after V lost 7 bases and J lost 0 bases. There are 19 residues in the CDR3. Germline lookup yields CDR1 MDHEN and CDR2 SYDVKM. This clonotype has ten or more counts. Its antigen is still unknown. The V and J genes are TRBV28 and TRBJ2-1; TRBD2 aligns across 15 bases. The sequencing input was PBMCs. The receptor's source is a human donor in good health (CMV status not recorded). Some clones in this sample may be carry-over from other donors' samples. The CDR3 loop reads CASTPRTSGRGSSYNEQFF. Here the CDR3 DNA reads TGTGCCAGCACCCCACGGACTAGCGGGAGGGGGAGCTCCTACAATGAGCAGTTCTTC.